The TCR beta chain described here comes from a study of T cells in Graves' hyperthyroidism and ophthalmopathy. This clonotype was recorded many times. What it binds is unknown. Amplification yielded TCR beta CDR3 regions, with RNA transcripts as the source. HTBI primers were used for first-round RT-PCR of the TCR CDR3. TCRdb re-called the multiplex PCR reads with MiXCR, one entry per CDR3 protein. The data hold 550,000 to 650,000 distinct CDR3 sequences, with approximately 15% observed a single time. Diagnosis rested on symptoms, serum thyroxine and TRAb, thyroid ultrasound, and orbital computed tomography. Study conclusions and caveats: For ophthalmopathy, model prediction preceded onset by a median approximately 6 months. Separating ophthalmopathy from stable hyperthyroidism was achieved by a 13 V-J model. Researchers found most expanded thyroid clonotypes above 0.001 in blood as well.

This CDR3 spans 14 amino acids. With V trimmed by 5 bases and J by 4 bases, 4 bases remained unmatched. Germline CDR1 is SGHAT and CDR2 is FQDESV (reference sequence). The receptor's source is a woman between 25 and 40 years old with Graves' hyperthyroidism that later progressed to Graves' ophthalmopathy. Sequenced: blood. The rearrangement links TRBV11-1 to TRBJ1-4; 7 bases are a match to TRBD1. CDR3 region: CASSPGQHNEKLFF. The CDR3 bases are TGTGCCAGCAGCCCGGGACAGCATAATGAAAAACTGTTTTTT.